This entry lists 5 T cell receptor beta chains sequenced from one sample in a study of shared clonotypes between healthy human individuals. TCRdb's copy holds only in-frame clones and misses some; the assay was immunoSEQ multiplex PCR. This sample carries about 2.3 million clones, just over 90% of them seen once, and the ten largest clones take under 0.45%. Sequencing input: naive CD4+ T cells from PBMCs. The subset was: CD45RA+ positively selected. These receptor sequences come from a man aged 18 to 30 in good health. Some clones in this sample may be carry-over from other donors' samples.

This chain joins TRBV28 and TRBJ2-7; D may be TRBD2 (6 bases). This CDR3 is 14 amino acids long. Germline values: CDR1 MDHEN, CDR2 SYDVKM. Between the trimmed V and J ends, which lost 2 bases and 2 bases, there was a span of 10 bases. The CDR3 region has the DNA TGTGCCAGCAGTTTAGCGGGGTTACCCTACGAGCAGTACTTC. The encoded protein is CASSLAGLPYEQYF.

The rearrangement joins TRBV4-2 to TRBJ1-3, with TRBD1 matching 7 bases. The V gene's germline CDR1 is LGHNA and CDR2 YNFKEQ. V shed 3 bases and J 0 bases; nucleotides not matched to a gene: 5. The CDR3 is 16 amino acids. CDR3 sequence: CASSHPGQFSGNTIYF. The CDR3, as DNA: TGTGCCAGCAGCCACCCGGGACAGTTCTCTGGAAACACCATATATTTT.

The genes are TRBV10-3 and TRBJ2-3; 13 bases are a match to TRBD2. Trimming cost V 10 bases and J 2 bases; bases outside gene matches: 6. CDR1 is ENHRY, CDR2 SYGVKD, per germline. The CDR3 is 15 residues long. CDR3 DNA: TGTGCCACTGGGACTAGCGGGACCAACACAGATACGCAGTATTTT. Its translation: CATGTSGTNTDTQYF.

This chain connects TRBV19 to TRBJ1-1; no definite D call. Per the germline V gene, CDR1 is LNHDA and CDR2 is SQIVND (reference sequence). The CDR3 sequence is 16 residues long. With 3 bases removed from V and 4 bases from J, the gap between germline ends came to 18 bases. In DNA form, the CDR3 reads TGTGCCAGTAGTATGAGATTAGGTGGCTCGGGCACTGAAGCTTTCTTT. Protein sequence: CASSMRLGGSGTEAFF.

This chain joins TRBV28 and TRBJ2-5, with D maybe TRBD2 (6 bases). The CDR3 has 17 amino acids. Trimming cost V 2 bases and J 5 bases, with 21 bases left between them. Germline-derived CDR1 and CDR2 are MDHEN and SYDVKM. The CDR3 loop is CASSLGGWVVLEETQYF. CDR3 coding DNA: TGTGCCAGCAGTTTAGGAGGGTGGGTCGTCCTCGAGGAGACCCAGTACTTC.